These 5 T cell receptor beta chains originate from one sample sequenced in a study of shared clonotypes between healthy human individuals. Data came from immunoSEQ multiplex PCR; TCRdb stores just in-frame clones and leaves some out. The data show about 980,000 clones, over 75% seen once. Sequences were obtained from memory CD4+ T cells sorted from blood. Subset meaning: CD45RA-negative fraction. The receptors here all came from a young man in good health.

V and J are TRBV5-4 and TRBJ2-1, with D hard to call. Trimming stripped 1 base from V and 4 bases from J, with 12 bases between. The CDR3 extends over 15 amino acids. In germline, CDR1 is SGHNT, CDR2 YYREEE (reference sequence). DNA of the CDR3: TGTGCCAGCAGCTTGTCCCCCGACCTTTACAATGAGCAGTTCTTC. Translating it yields CASSLSPDLYNEQFF. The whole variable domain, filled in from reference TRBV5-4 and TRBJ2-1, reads ETGVTQSPTHLIKTRGQQVTLRCSSQSGHNTVSWYQQALGQGPQFIFQYYREEENGRGNFPPRFSGLQFPNYSSELNVNALELDDSALYLCASSLSPDLYNEQFFGPGTRLTVL.

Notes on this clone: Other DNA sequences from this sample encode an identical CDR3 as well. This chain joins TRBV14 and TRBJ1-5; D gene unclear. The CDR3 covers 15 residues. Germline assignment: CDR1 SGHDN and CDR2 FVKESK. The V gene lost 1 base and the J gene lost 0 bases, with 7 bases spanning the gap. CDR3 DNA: TGTGCCAGCAGCCAAGGGGGTGTTAGCAATCAGCCCCAGCATTTT. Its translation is CASSQGGVSNQPQHF.

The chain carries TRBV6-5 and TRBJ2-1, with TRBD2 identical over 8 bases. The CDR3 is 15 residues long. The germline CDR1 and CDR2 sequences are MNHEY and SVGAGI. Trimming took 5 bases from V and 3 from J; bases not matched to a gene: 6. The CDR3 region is CASSASGGYYNEQFF. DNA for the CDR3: TGTGCCAGCAGTGCGAGCGGGGGCTACTACAATGAGCAGTTCTTC.

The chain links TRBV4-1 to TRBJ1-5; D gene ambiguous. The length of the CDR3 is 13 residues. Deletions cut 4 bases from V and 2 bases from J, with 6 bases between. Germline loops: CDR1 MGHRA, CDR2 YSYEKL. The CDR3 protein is CASSRSGNQPQHF. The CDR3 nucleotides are TGCGCCAGCAGCCGGTCAGGCAATCAGCCCCAGCATTTT.

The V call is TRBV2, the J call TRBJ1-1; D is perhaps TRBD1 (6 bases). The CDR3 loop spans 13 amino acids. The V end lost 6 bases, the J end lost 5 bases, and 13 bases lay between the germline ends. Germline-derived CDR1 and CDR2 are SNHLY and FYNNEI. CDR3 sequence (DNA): TGTGCCAGCAGCGGACAGCCCCAGACTGAAGCTTTCTTT. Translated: CASSGQPQTEAFF. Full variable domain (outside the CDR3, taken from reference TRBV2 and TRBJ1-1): EPEVTQTPSHQVTQMGQEVILRCVPISNHLYFYWYRQILGQKVEFLVSFYNNEISEKSEIFDDQFSVERPDGSNFTLKIRSTKLEDSAMYFCASSGQPQTEAFFGQGTRLTVV.